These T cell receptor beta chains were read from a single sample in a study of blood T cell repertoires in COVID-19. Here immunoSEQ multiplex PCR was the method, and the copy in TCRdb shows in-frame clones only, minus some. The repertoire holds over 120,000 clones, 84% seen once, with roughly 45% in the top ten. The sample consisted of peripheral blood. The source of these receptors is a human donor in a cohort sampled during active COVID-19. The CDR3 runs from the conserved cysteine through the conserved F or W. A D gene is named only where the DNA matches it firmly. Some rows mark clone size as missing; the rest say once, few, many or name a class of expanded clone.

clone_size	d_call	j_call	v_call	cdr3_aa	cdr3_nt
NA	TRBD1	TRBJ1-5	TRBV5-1	CASSLDRDQPQHF	TGCGCCAGCAGTCTCGACAGGGACCAGCCCCAGCATTTT
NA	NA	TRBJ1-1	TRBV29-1	CSGAMNTEAFF	TGCAGCGGGGCGATGAACACTGAAGCTTTCTTT
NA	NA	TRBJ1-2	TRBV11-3	CASSSQGRGDGYTF	TGTGCCAGCAGCTCTCAGGGGCGCGGAGATGGCTACACCTTC
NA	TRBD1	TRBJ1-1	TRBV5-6	CASSRKTGGTEAFF	TGTGCCAGCAGCCGCAAAACAGGGGGGACTGAAGCTTTCTTT
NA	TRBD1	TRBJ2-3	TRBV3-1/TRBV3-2	CASTFAGTGGGTDTQYF	TGTGCCAGCACCTTTGCTGGGACAGGGGGCGGCACAGATACGCAGTATTTT
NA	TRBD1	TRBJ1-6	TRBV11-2	CASSLVGQGSPLHF	TGTGCCAGCAGCTTAGTGGGACAGGGTTCACCCCTCCACTTT
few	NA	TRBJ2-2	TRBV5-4	CASSLAPTLNTGELFF	TGTGCCAGCAGCTTGGCCCCGACTCTAAACACCGGGGAGCTGTTTTTT
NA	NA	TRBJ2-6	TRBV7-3	CASSLGRSAGANVLTF	TGTGCCAGCAGCTTAGGCCGTTCTGCTGGGGCCAACGTCCTGACTTTC
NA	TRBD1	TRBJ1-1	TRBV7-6	CASSSGTATLNTEAFF	TGTGCCAGCAGCTCCGGGACAGCTACCTTGAACACTGAAGCTTTCTTT
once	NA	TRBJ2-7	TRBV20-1	CSASNRLQYEQYF	TGCAGTGCTAGTAACAGATTACAGTACGAGCAGTACTTC
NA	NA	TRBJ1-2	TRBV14	CASSPPGRTANYGYTF	TGTGCCAGCAGCCCCCCGGGCAGGACAGCTAACTATGGCTACACCTTC
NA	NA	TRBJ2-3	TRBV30	CAWSVPDTQYF	TGTGCCTGGAGTGTCCCTGATACGCAGTATTTT
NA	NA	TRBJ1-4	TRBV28	CASSQRGPILFF	TGTGCCAGCAGCCAAAGGGGCCCCATTCTGTTTTTT
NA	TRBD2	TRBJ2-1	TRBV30	CAWRGGRSSYNEQFF	TGTGCCTGGCGGGGCGGGAGGAGCTCCTACAATGAGCAGTTCTTC
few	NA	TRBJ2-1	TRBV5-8	CASSLMLASGYNEQFF	TGTGCCAGCAGCTTGATGTTGGCCAGCGGTTACAATGAGCAGTTCTTC
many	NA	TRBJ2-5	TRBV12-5	CASVLEGFQETQYF	TGTGCTAGTGTCCTGGAGGGATTCCAAGAGACCCAGTACTTC
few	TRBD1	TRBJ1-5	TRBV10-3	CAISPGTGLNQPQHF	TGTGCCATCAGTCCCGGGACAGGATTAAATCAGCCCCAGCATTTT
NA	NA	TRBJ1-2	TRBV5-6	CASSFLTPANYGYTF	TGTGCCAGCAGCTTTTTGACACCAGCTAACTATGGCTACACCTTC
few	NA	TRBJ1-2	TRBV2	CASSEQYYGYTF	TGTGCCAGCAGTGAACAGTACTATGGCTACACCTTC
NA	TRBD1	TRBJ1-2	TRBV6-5	CASSYLTGGSDYGYTF	TGTGCCAGCAGTTACTTGACAGGGGGCTCAGATTATGGCTACACCTTC
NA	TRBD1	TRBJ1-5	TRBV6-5	CASRATGNQPQHF	TGTGCCAGCAGAGCGACAGGGAATCAGCCCCAGCATTTT
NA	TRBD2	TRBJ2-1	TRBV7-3	CASSLGGGLNEQFF	TGTGCCAGCAGCTTGGGCGGGGGGTTGAATGAGCAGTTCTTC
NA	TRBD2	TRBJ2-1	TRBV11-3	CASSFSGTSGGSNNEQFF	TGTGCCAGCAGCTTCTCCGGGACTAGCGGGGGCTCAAACAATGAGCAGTTCTTC
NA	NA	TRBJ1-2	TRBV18	CASSPPIEDNHGYTF	TGTGCCAGCTCACCACCGATAGAAGATAACCACGGCTACACCTTC
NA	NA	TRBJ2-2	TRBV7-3	CASSWSSFDGGELFF	TGTGCCAGCAGCTGGAGTTCATTTGACGGCGGGGAGCTGTTTTTT
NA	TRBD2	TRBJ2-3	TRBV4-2	CASSQDNSGGTITDTQYF	TGTGCCAGCAGCCAAGATAACAGCGGGGGGACCATTACAGATACGCAGTATTTT